This T cell receptor (beta chain) was recovered during a study of response to subunit inactivated influenza vaccine. This clonotype was detected a few times. Antigen specificity is unknown. Regarding the study as a whole: There was a suggestion from the authors that each seasonal influenza vaccination recruits few new T cells.

MiXCR was run by TCRdb on the RT-PCR reads, yielding one entry per CDR3 protein. The sample yields a few hundred thousand distinct CDR3 sequences, 14% seen once. The V gene lost 0 bases and the J gene lost 4 bases, with 19 bases spanning the gap. This CDR3 contains 18 residues. Germline V lookup: CDR1 MNHEY, CDR2 SVGAGI. The input for sequencing was PBMCs from blood, taken 12 days after vaccination. The chain combines TRBV6-5 with TRBJ2-1; a weak D match, TRBD2 (6 bases). The source is a man in his fifties or sixties who received an inactivated influenza vaccine. CDR3 DNA: TGTGCCAGCAGTTACTCGTCTAGCGCACACCTACTGTACAATGAGCAGTTCTTC. This sequence encodes CASSYSSSAHLLYNEQFF.